Below are 27 T cell receptor beta chains sequenced from a single sample in a study of blood T cell repertoires in COVID-19. Sequencing used immunoSEQ multiplex PCR; TCRdb keeps in-frame clones, though not all of them. The sample consists of some 200,000 clones, roughly 90% of them appearing once. The sample consisted of peripheral blood. These receptors were collected from a woman between 50 and 59 years old with acute or convalescent COVID-19.

The chain combines TRBV5-4 with TRBJ2-1, with TRBD2 matching 12 bases. Looked up from germline, CDR1 is SGHNT and CDR2 is YYREEE (reference sequence). The junction had 0 bases not matched to a gene; V was cut back by 0 bases and J by 5 bases. This CDR3 is built from 15 residues. The CDR3 region has the DNA TGTGCCAGCAGCTTGGCTAGCGGGGGGGACAATGAGCAGTTCTTC. This translates into CASSLASGGDNEQFF. Filled out from reference TRBV5-4 and TRBJ2-1, the complete variable domain reads ETGVTQSPTHLIKTRGQQVTLRCSSQSGHNTVSWYQQALGQGPQFIFQYYREEENGRGNFPPRFSGLQFPNYSSELNVNALELDDSALYLCASSLASGGDNEQFFGPGTRLTVL.

The chain recombines TRBV5-4 with TRBJ1-1; 7 bases map to TRBD1. The V gene's germline CDR1 is SGHNT and CDR2 YYREEE (reference sequence). The CDR3 extends over 14 amino acids. The V gene end was trimmed by 2 bases and the J gene end by 11 bases; junction bases not matched to a gene: 12. The CDR3 reads CASSFIDRDEMAFF. CDR3 DNA: TGTGCCAGCAGCTTTATTGACAGGGATGAGATGGCTTTCTTT.

The chain is built from TRBV6-2 or TRBV6-3 and TRBJ1-2, with a possible D match to TRBD1 (5 bases). The CDR3 spans 12 residues. V was trimmed by 4 bases and J by 4 bases, leaving 7 bases between them. Germline V gene data show CDR1 as MNHEY and CDR2 as SVGEGT. In DNA, the CDR3 is TGTGCCAGCAGTTTGCAGGGCTATGGCTACACCTTC. Protein: CASSLQGYGYTF.

The rearrangement joins TRBV5-4 to TRBJ2-3; D may be TRBD2 (6 bases). V was pared by 4 bases and J by 1 base, with 13 bases between. This CDR3 contains 15 residues. Per germline, CDR1 SGHNT and CDR2 YYREEE (reference sequence). CDR3: CASSNDASGTDTQYF. CDR3 in DNA: TGTGCCAGCAGCAATGATGCTAGCGGCACAGATACGCAGTATTTT.

The chain combines TRBV7-3 with TRBJ2-2; D is perhaps TRBD1 (5 bases). Trimming took 1 base from V and 5 from J, leaving 8 bases between them. This CDR3 region has 14 residues. The germline gives CDR1 SGHTA, CDR2 FQGTGA. The CDR3 sequence is CASSLSPGTGELFF. The CDR3 nucleotides are TGTGCCAGCAGCTTAAGCCCAGGGACCGGGGAGCTGTTTTTT. The whole variable domain, filled in from reference TRBV7-3 and TRBJ2-2, reads GAGVSQTPSNKVTEKGKYVELRCDPISGHTALYWYRQSLGQGPEFLIYFQGTGAADDSGLPNDRFFAVRPEGSVSTLKIQRTERGDSAVYLCASSLSPGTGELFFGEGSRLTVL.

This chain connects TRBV6-6 to TRBJ2-7; TRBD2 matches at 11 bases. J was trimmed by 6 bases and V by 5 bases; bases with no gene match: 3. Germline V gene lookup returns CDR1 MNHNY and CDR2 SVGAGI (reference sequence). This CDR3 has 13 amino acids. In nucleotides, the CDR3 is TGTGCCAGCAGTCGTACTAGCGGGAGCGAGCAGTACTTC. Amino acid sequence: CASSRTSGSEQYF.

This chain uses TRBV5-1 with TRBJ1-2; 9 nucleotides match TRBD1. The V gene end was trimmed by 4 bases and the J gene end by 6 bases; junction bases not matched to a gene: 10. CDR1 is SGHRS and CDR2 is YFSETQ in the germline V gene. The CDR3 sequence is 15 residues long. In nucleotides, the CDR3 is TGCGCCAGCAGCCCGGGGGACAGGGATTATCATGGCTACACCTTC. Encoded protein: CASSPGDRDYHGYTF.

The chain has TRBV7-2 and TRBJ2-7, with 10 bases fitting TRBD2. Germline trimming cut 1 base from V and 3 bases from J; bases unmatched to any gene: 12. The germline CDR1 and CDR2 sequences are SGHTA and FQGNSA. The CDR3 covers 18 residues. The CDR3 loop reads CASSLGSSGRGSIYEQYF. The CDR3 DNA is TGTGCCAGCAGCTTAGGGTCCAGCGGGAGGGGTAGCATCTACGAGCAGTACTTC.

The chain is built from TRBV5-1 and TRBJ2-3; D remains unclear. CDR1 SGHRS and CDR2 YFSETQ come from the germline V gene. The V end lost 6 bases, the J end lost 4 bases, and 15 bases lay between the germline ends. There are 14 residues in the CDR3. The CDR3 DNA is TGCGCCAGCACCTTAATTTTGGGCGCAGATACGCAGTATTTT. This gives the protein CASTLILGADTQYF.

V usage is TRBV7-2 and J usage is TRBJ1-1, with D tentatively TRBD1 (6 bases). Germline V gene sequence: CDR1 SGHTA, CDR2 FQGNSA. V was trimmed by 1 base and J by 4 bases, leaving 22 bases between them. This CDR3 has 18 amino acids. In nucleotides, the CDR3 is TGTGCCAGCAGCTTAGGGTCAGGGGAGGGGGTGTGGTCCACTGAAGCTTTCTTT. Its protein product is CASSLGSGEGVWSTEAFF.

V is TRBV28 and J is TRBJ1-2; D unclear. V lost 5 bases and J lost 0, with 10 bases in between. The CDR3 consists of 14 residues. CDR1 and CDR2 (germline): MDHEN, SYDVKM. The CDR3 nucleotides are TGTGCCAGCAGTGGTTCGGGAGCTAACTATGGCTACACCTTC. It is translated as CASSGSGANYGYTF.

This clone turned up a few times. This chain links TRBV2 with TRBJ1-5; D uncertain. The CDR3 contains 15 residues. CDR1 SNHLY and CDR2 FYNNEI come from the germline V gene. V shed 4 bases and J shed 3 bases, with 13 bases lying between them. CDR3 in DNA: TGTGCCAGCAGTGCCGAACAGCTTATCAATCAGCCCCAGCATTTT. This codes for CASSAEQLINQPQHF.

This clone was counted at least ten times. This chain joins TRBV9 and TRBJ1-5; D perhaps matches TRBD1 (6 bases). V shed 0 bases and J shed 6 bases, with 10 bases lying between them. This CDR3 region has 14 residues. Germline V lookup: CDR1 SGDLS, CDR2 YYNGEE. The CDR3 protein is CASSVGGGGQPQHF. Written as DNA, the CDR3 is TGTGCCAGCAGCGTAGGGGGGGGCGGTCAGCCCCAGCATTTT.

The count of this clone is one. This chain links TRBV4-3 with TRBJ2-2, with D unresolved. Trimming removed 0 bases from V and 8 bases from J, with 13 bases in between. The CDR3 length is 15 residues. Germline-derived CDR1 and CDR2 are LGHNA and YSLEER. The CDR3 loop is CASSQERVSWGELFF. As DNA, the CDR3 is TGCGCCAGCAGCCAAGAACGAGTTTCGTGGGGGGAGCTGTTTTTT.

The count of this clone is one. The chain joins TRBV5-4 to TRBJ2-2; 7 bases are a match to TRBD2. This CDR3 is built from 15 residues. Germline CDR1 and CDR2: SGHNT and YYREEE (reference sequence). J lost 5 bases, V lost 1 base, and 5 bases had no gene match. The CDR3 nucleotides read TGTGCCAGCAGCTTGCGGGCGGGGGAAACCGGGGAGCTGTTTTTT. Amino acids: CASSLRAGETGELFF.

V usage is TRBV6-4 and J usage is TRBJ2-1; 7 positions match TRBD1. CDR3 length: 15 amino acids. In germline, CDR1 is MRHNA, CDR2 SNTAGT. With V trimmed by 6 bases and J by 0 bases, 5 bases remained unmatched. This CDR3 is CASSGQDSSYNEQFF. DNA for the CDR3: TGTGCCAGCAGCGGACAGGATAGCTCCTACAATGAGCAGTTCTTC.

The gene calls are TRBV5-8 and TRBJ2-5; a possible D gene is TRBD1 (5 bases). The V end was cut by 2 bases, the J end by 4 bases, with 9 bases between. This CDR3 comprises 13 residues. Looked up from germline, CDR1 is SGHTS and CDR2 is YDEGEE. The CDR3 sequence: CASSFLQGETQYF. The CDR3 nucleotides are TGTGCCAGCAGCTTTTTGCAGGGAGAGACCCAGTACTTC.

This chain links TRBV19 with TRBJ2-3; 11 bases are shared with TRBD2. V trimming: 0 bases; J trimming: 8 bases; junction bases outside the gene matches: 7. CDR3 length: 16 residues. CDR1 and CDR2 from the germline V gene are LNHDA and SQIVND (reference sequence). CDR3 protein: CASSIDSRLAGGTQYF. Written as DNA, the CDR3 is TGTGCCAGTAGTATAGATAGTAGGCTAGCGGGAGGTACGCAGTATTTT.

The V call is TRBV7-9, the J call TRBJ2-3; D not certain. Trimming removed 2 bases at V and 0 bases at J, with 9 bases between. The CDR3 runs 15 residues. Germline CDR1 and CDR2: SEHNR and FQNEAQ (reference sequence). Here the CDR3 DNA reads TGTGCCAGCAGCTTATGGGCAGGCAGCACAGATACGCAGTATTTT. Amino acids: CASSLWAGSTDTQYF.

J is TRBJ2-5 and V is TRBV19; 16 nucleotides match TRBD2. Per germline, CDR1 LNHDA and CDR2 SQIVND (reference sequence). The J segment lost 4 bases and the V segment lost 5 bases, leaving 19 bases of the junction unmatched. The CDR3 is made up of 21 amino acids. CDR3 sequence: CASSPLGLAGGTSGPPETQYF. The CDR3 bases are TGTGCCAGTAGTCCCCTGGGACTAGCGGGAGGGACTTCTGGGCCCCCAGAGACCCAGTACTTC.

This chain uses TRBV5-8 with TRBJ2-1; 11 bases are a match to TRBD2. CDR3 length: 15 residues. Germline values: CDR1 SGHTS, CDR2 YDEGEE. Trimming at V came to 4 bases and at J to 5 bases, leaving 5 bases not matched to a gene. The DNA for the CDR3 is TGTGCCAGCAGCACCGGGACTAGCGGAGACAATGAGCAGTTCTTC. Amino acid sequence: CASSTGTSGDNEQFF. The full variable domain, in which reference TRBV5-8 and TRBJ2-1 provide the parts outside the CDR3, is EAGVTQSPTHLIKTRGQQATLRCSPISGHTSVYWYQQALGLGLQFLLWYDEGEERNRGNFPPRFSGRQFPNYSSELNVNALELEDSALYLCASSTGTSGDNEQFFGPGTRLTVL.

This clone has more than one count but fewer than ten. The genes are TRBV25-1 and TRBJ2-7; D may be TRBD2 (6 bases). In germline, CDR1 is MGHDK, CDR2 SYGVNS. Trimming shortened V by 4 bases and J by 5 bases, and 15 bases separated the two germline ends. This CDR3 has 14 residues. CDR3 DNA: TGTGCCAGCAGTGCATACCCACGCGGGGACGAGCAGTACTTC. Encoded protein: CASSAYPRGDEQYF.

This rearrangement joins TRBV5-1 to TRBJ1-4, with TRBD1 identical over 7 bases. The V segment lost 4 bases and the J segment 3 bases; nucleotides outside the gene matches: 3. This CDR3 has 14 residues. The germline gives CDR1 SGHRS, CDR2 YFSETQ. Here the CDR3 DNA reads TGCGCCAGCAGCCCGACAGGGCCTAATGAAAAACTGTTTTTT. This gives the protein CASSPTGPNEKLFF.

The chain recombines TRBV12-5 with TRBJ2-2; 8 bases map to TRBD1. The CDR3 consists of 15 residues. Germline V gives CDR1 LGHNT, CDR2 FRNRAP. V shed 5 bases, J shed 5 bases, and the junction held 7 bases outside the gene matches. The CDR3 is CASGLGQGVTGELFF. CDR3 DNA sequence: TGTGCTAGTGGTCTCGGACAGGGTGTTACCGGGGAGCTGTTTTTT.

This chain joins TRBV19 and TRBJ2-2, with D perhaps matching TRBD2 (5 bases). Trimming left V 5 bases short and J 6 bases short, with 28 bases between. Germline V gene data show CDR1 as LNHDA and CDR2 as SQIVND (reference sequence). The CDR3 consists of 19 residues. The CDR3, as DNA: TGTGCCAGTAGTTCCTTAAGGGCACTCGAGGGCACCCCAGCCGGGGAGCTGTTTTTT. Translation: CASSSLRALEGTPAGELFF. Complete variable domain (other parts from reference TRBV19 and TRBJ2-2): DGGITQSPKYLFRKEGQNVTLSCEQNLNHDAMYWYRQDPGQGLRLIYYSQIVNDFQKGDIAEGYSVSREKKESFPLTVTSAQKNPTAFYLCASSSLRALEGTPAGELFFGEGSRLTVL.

The table lists this clone with a count of one. The chain links TRBV5-1 to TRBJ2-5; 8 bases are shared with TRBD2. Germline CDR1 reads SGHRS; CDR2 reads YFSETQ. The CDR3 is 17 amino acids. V lost 0 bases to trimming and J lost 0 bases; unmatched junction nucleotides: 7. CDR3 sequence: CASSLGVTSANQETQYF. CDR3 nucleotides: TGCGCCAGCAGCTTGGGTGTGACTAGCGCAAACCAAGAGACCCAGTACTTC. The complete variable domain, with remaining parts taken from reference TRBV5-1 and TRBJ2-5, reads KAGVTQTPRYLIKTRGQQVTLSCSPISGHRSVSWYQQTPGQGLQFLFEYFSETQRNKGNFPGRFSGRQFSNSRSEMNVSTLELGDSALYLCASSLGVTSANQETQYFGPGTRLLVL.

The V gene is TRBV27, the J gene TRBJ2-5, with D tentatively TRBD2 (6 bases). Trimming stripped 6 bases from V and 0 bases from J, with 8 bases between. Germline V gene sequence: CDR1 MNHEY, CDR2 SMNVEV (reference sequence). The CDR3 totals 13 residues. The CDR3 nucleotides are TGTGCCAGCAGGGACTATCACCAAGAGACCCAGTACTTC. This codes for CASRDYHQETQYF.